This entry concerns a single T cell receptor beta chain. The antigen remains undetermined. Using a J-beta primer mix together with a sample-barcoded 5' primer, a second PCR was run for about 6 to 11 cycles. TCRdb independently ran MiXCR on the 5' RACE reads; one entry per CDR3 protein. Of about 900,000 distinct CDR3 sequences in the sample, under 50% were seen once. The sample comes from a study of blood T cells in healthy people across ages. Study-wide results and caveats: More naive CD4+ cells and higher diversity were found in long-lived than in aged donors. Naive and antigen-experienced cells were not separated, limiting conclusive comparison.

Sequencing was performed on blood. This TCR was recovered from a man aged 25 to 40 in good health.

CDR3 protein: CASSSTTGGGGQPQHF. The CDR3 DNA sequence: TGTGCCAGCAGCTCAACCACAGGGGGTGGGGGTCAGCCCCAGCATTTT. This chain connects TRBV7-9 to TRBJ1-5; 8 bases are a match to TRBD1. This CDR3 contains 16 residues. Germline CDR1 reads SEHNR; CDR2 reads FQNEAQ (reference sequence). Germline trimming cut 4 bases from V and 6 bases from J; bases unmatched to any gene: 11.